This T cell receptor beta chain was sequenced in a study of T-cell memory formation after mild COVID-19. This CDR3 is 14 amino acids long. V was pared by 6 bases and J by 1 base, with 8 bases of the junction left unmatched. Germline V lookup: CDR1 DFQATT, CDR2 SNEGSKA (reference sequence). TCRdb itself ran the 5' RACE reads through MiXCR, one entry per CDR3 protein. The profile shows a few hundred thousand distinct CDR3 sequences, roughly 17% of them singletons. What was sequenced was PBMCs or a T cell subset sorted from them (not recorded which). The chain couples TRBV20-1 to TRBJ2-5; 7 nucleotides align to TRBD1. This sequence was found in a man aged 18 to 30 who had mild COVID-19 (a few samples of this study predate the infection). Cell type and time point are not known. The CDR3 spells CSANDRVVQETQYF. The CDR3 nucleotides are TGCAGTGCGAACGACAGGGTCGTCCAAGAGACCCAGTACTTC.